This T cell receptor (beta chain) derives from a study of blood T cell repertoires in COVID-19 (dated by TCRdb to about 2020). With respect to the entire study: Samples covering the acute and convalescent phases of COVID-19 were provided by collaborators in the United States, Italy and Spain. The material from the prospective study consisted of cDNA or gDNA derived from T cells, B-cell-depleted T cells, or PBMCs. Subjects who had been exposed to COVID-19, were actively infected with it, or had recovered from it provided the deeply sampled blood TCRbeta repertoires that made up the dataset. The repertoires were made available in a free public database intended to serve as a resource for research on the immune response to SARS-CoV-2. Samples came from the ongoing ImmuneRACE study (first 160 participants) plus 1,254 subjects from 6 global collaborators. A de-identified subject ID, COVID-19 status, age in years and sex were almost always included in the sample metadata. Where available, HLA class I and class II types were obtained from metadata supplied by the sample provider rather than from assay-based typing.

From a lookup of the germline V gene (reference sequence), CDR1 and CDR2 are LGHDT and YNNKEL. The germline V end is reduced by 0 bases and the J end by 9 bases; junction bases left unmatched: 10. From the cysteine up to the phenylalanine, the CDR3 has a length of 16 residues. Only the CDR3 part of the read is kept: 48 bases, read in frame from the first base. As to this clone: The specificity of this receptor is unknown. Base qualities are not recorded, but no much larger clone differs from it by a single base.

The full study reports these points: The quantity of clinical and demographic metadata differed by source and by participant and was supplied without curation.

The immunoSEQ Assay, a bias-controlled multiplex PCR, was used to amplify TCRbeta CDR3 regions from genomic DNA. Regarding the original processing steps: Nucleated cell counts per sample were estimated from amplification of reference gene primers within the assay. To quantify the absolute abundance of each unique TCRbeta CDR3 rearrangement, sequence reads were collapsed and filtered. For each sample, productive Simpson clonality was calculated by taking the square root of Simpson's diversity index across productive rearrangements. Here the immuneACCESS table is served through TCRdb, limited to in-frame sequences with V and J called. Missing clones are a known gap in these copies; in checked studies unresolved V genes cover under half, and the rest lacks a known reason. V, J and clone size were drawn from that table, and D and trimming were deduced from the DNA. The sample records 240,000 or so clones, approximately 86% of which are singletons. The ten largest make up 7.2% of the sample.

Samples from volunteer blood donors who had recovered from COVID-19 were contributed by a second Seattle source. Collaborating institutions collected whole blood in K2EDTA tubes following their own protocols. Collaborator samples were shipped for TCRbeta analysis as frozen whole blood, isolated PBMCs, or DNA extracted from either sample type. The sequence derives from a man in his sixties who had recovered from COVID-19. The specimen sequenced was peripheral blood. The chain was built from TRBV3-1 (or the pseudogene TRBV3-2) and TRBJ2-1; TRBD2 lines up with 8 middle nucleotides. CDR3 sequence: CASSQEKIAGQGEQFF. The DNA reads TGTGCCAGCAGCCAAGAGAAAATAGCGGGGCAGGGTGAGCAGTTCTTC.